The clone carrying this T cell receptor (beta chain) was detected once. Original processing methods: Reference gene primer amplification in the assay estimated nucleated cell counts. The method was immunoSEQ multiplex PCR; TCRdb's version includes in-frame clones alone and lacks a portion of them. V and J calls and clone size are given by that table; D and trimming were obtained from the DNA. The sample has 50,000 to 75,000 clones, over 60% seen once. This entry comes from a study of blood T cell repertoires in COVID-19. Study context: Italy, Spain and the United States were the sources of the convalescent and acute COVID-19 samples. Sources were T cells, B-cell-depleted T cells, or PBMCs; the material itself was cDNA or gDNA.

J gave up 3 bases and V 5 bases, and 4 bases lay outside the gene matches. Germline V gene sequence: CDR1 MDHEN, CDR2 SYDVKM. This CDR3 has 14 amino acids. The genes are TRBV28 and TRBJ1-1, with TRBD1 matching 9 bases. The sample comprised peripheral blood. The receptor comes from a human donor in a cohort sampled during active COVID-19. CDR3 sequence: CASSVTGGDTEAFF. CDR3 DNA: TGTGCCAGCAGTGTAACAGGGGGCGACACTGAAGCTTTCTTT.